This note documents a single TCR beta chain sequence. Its antigen is undetermined. These data belong to a study of regulatory T cells in long-lasting Graves disease. Study outcomes and limitations: Thyroid tissue went unstudied; only peripheral blood was examined.

Through Arm-PCR of CDR3 regions and iRepertoire HTBI primers, TCR beta libraries were built. TCRdb used MiXCR to reprocess the multiplex PCR reads, holding one entry per CDR3 protein. The sample has 400,000 to 500,000 distinct CDR3 sequences, 15% seen once. The junction had 23 bases not matched to a gene; V was cut back by 6 bases and J by 11 bases. The germline V gene encodes CDR1 DFQATT and CDR2 SNEGSKA (reference sequence). The CDR3 runs 17 residues. Regarding time point: newly diagnosed GD, antithyroid drugs for less than 3 months. PBMC RNA was the source of the TCR library. These data also featured in a second study, about T cells in Graves' hyperthyroidism and ophthalmopathy.

The receptor was derived from a woman in her 40s with Graves disease. The input for sequencing was peripheral blood mononuclear cells (PBMCs), taken at new diagnosis, from a patient treated with antithyroid drugs. The V gene is TRBV20-1, the J gene TRBJ2-4; TRBD2 agrees at 9 bases. The DNA of the CDR3 is TGCAGTGCGGAGGGATTAGGCGGGAGGGCCTCTCAAGCATTTCAGTACTTC. Translating gives CSAEGLGGRASQAFQYF.